Listed here are 16 T cell receptor beta chains from one sample, sequenced in a study of cytomegalovirus exposure and HLA in healthy donors. PCR primers comprised 60 Vbeta and 13 Jbeta primers. The protocol was immunoSEQ multiplex PCR, while the TCRdb copy is restricted to in-frame clones and leaves out a portion. The table shows around 90,000 clones, with around 85% occurring only once. Sequencing used PBMCs. These receptors all come from a man in his forties in good health and CMV-seropositive.

This CDR3 is CASSYARDPIANEQFF. CDR3 in DNA: TGTGCCAGCAGCTATGCGAGGGATCCCATCGCCAATGAGCAGTTCTTC. The rearrangement uses TRBV13 and TRBJ2-1, with a tentative D call TRBD2 (5 bases). Germline-derived CDR1 and CDR2 are PRHDT and FYEKMQ (reference sequence). V dropped 4 bases and J dropped 6 bases, with 19 bases sitting between them. CDR3 length: 16 residues.

The chain is built from TRBV5-1 and TRBJ2-7, with 15 bases matching TRBD2. Germline loops: CDR1 SGHRS, CDR2 YFSETQ. The V and J ends lost 4 bases and 2 bases, in that order; junction bases with no gene match: 4. The CDR3 runs to 16 residues. The CDR3: CASSPGLAGGAYEQYF. CDR3 DNA sequence: TGCGCCAGCAGCCCGGGACTAGCGGGGGGCGCCTACGAGCAGTACTTC.

In this sample, this clone turned up once. The rearrangement links TRBV6-1 to TRBJ1-2; 9 bases map to TRBD1. V trimming: 2 bases; J trimming: 8 bases; junction bases outside the gene matches: 9. This CDR3 has 15 amino acids. From germline, CDR1 is MNHNS and CDR2 SASEGT. The CDR3 region is CASSEYTGGNYGYTF. The CDR3 DNA is TGTGCCAGCAGTGAATACACAGGGGGCAATTACGGCTACACCTTC.

The gene calls are TRBV7-2 and TRBJ2-5, with D possibly matching TRBD2 (6 bases). The better agreement between TRBJ2-7 and the DNA end casts doubt on the J call. Germline lookup yields CDR1 SGHTA and CDR2 FQGNSA. This CDR3 has 13 amino acids. The CDR3 DNA reads as TGTGCCAGCAGCTTAGAGGAGGGTCCCGAGCAGTACTTC. Its protein is CASSLEEGPEQYF.

The gene calls are TRBV4-1 and TRBJ2-1; the match to TRBD2 covers 13 bases. V was pared by 3 bases and J by 4 bases, with 9 bases of the junction left unmatched. Per germline, CDR1 MGHRA and CDR2 YSYEKL. This CDR3 is 18 amino acids long. CDR3 DNA sequence: TGCGCCAGCAGCCAGATCGATATGGGACTAGCGGGATACAATGAGCAGTTCTTC. Its protein product is CASSQIDMGLAGYNEQFF.

This clone occurred once. The V gene is TRBV7-9, the J gene TRBJ2-1; 16 bases agree with TRBD2. The V gene end was trimmed by 5 bases and the J gene end by 7 bases; junction bases not matched to a gene: 2. The CDR3 runs to 15 residues. CDR1 and CDR2 (germline): SEHNR, FQNEAQ (reference sequence). The CDR3 spells CASSEGLAGGNEQFF. The DNA for the CDR3 is TGTGCCAGCAGCGAGGGACTAGCGGGGGGGAATGAGCAGTTCTTC.

As DNA, the CDR3 is TGTGCCAGCAGCCCGGGACAGGCAATGCTTAATGAAAAACTGTTTTTT. Translation gives CASSPGQAMLNEKLFF. The genes are TRBV7-9 and TRBJ1-4; 8 nucleotides agree with TRBD1. Trimming cost V 5 bases and J 4 bases; bases outside gene matches: 9. CDR1 and CDR2 (germline): SEHNR, FQNEAQ (reference sequence). The CDR3 extends over 16 amino acids.

This chain connects TRBV5-1 to TRBJ2-7; 10 bases fit TRBD1. From germline, CDR1 is SGHRS and CDR2 YFSETQ. CDR3 size: 16 residues. With V trimmed by 0 bases and J by 7 bases, 10 bases remained unmatched. The CDR3 region has the DNA TGCGCCAGCAGCTTGGCTCCGACAGGGGGCACGTGGGAGCAGTACTTC. Its translation is CASSLAPTGGTWEQYF.

CDR3 sequence: CASSLGFWGTNTEAFF. CDR3 DNA: TGTGCCAGCAGCTTAGGTTTTTGGGGGACAAACACTGAAGCTTTCTTT. The chain joins TRBV7-2 to TRBJ1-1, with a possible D match to TRBD1 (6 bases). Trimming took off 1 base at V and 2 bases at J, with 14 bases between the two ends. Germline assignment: CDR1 SGHTA and CDR2 FQGNSA. This CDR3 comprises 16 residues.

About this clone: This same CDR3 is encoded by further DNA sequences in the sample. The J gene is TRBJ2-7, the V gene TRBV5-1, with D perhaps matching TRBD1 (5 bases). The CDR3 is made up of 13 amino acids. The V gene's germline CDR1 is SGHRS and CDR2 YFSETQ. V gave up 0 bases and J gave up 1 base, with 5 bases separating them. The DNA of the CDR3 is TGCGCCAGCAGCTTGGGACAGTCCTACGAGCAGTACTTC. It encodes CASSLGQSYEQYF.

The sample holds a few counts of this clone. This chain uses TRBV2 with TRBJ2-3, with D possibly TRBD1 on 5 matching bases. With 4 bases removed from V and 0 bases from J, the gap between germline ends came to 8 bases. This CDR3 is built from 14 residues. Per germline, CDR1 SNHLY and CDR2 FYNNEI. DNA of the CDR3: TGTGCCAGCAGTGTGGGGCCAAGCACAGATACGCAGTATTTT. Translating gives CASSVGPSTDTQYF.

This chain links TRBV6-5 with TRBJ2-7; 10 bases are shared with TRBD1. Germline V CDR1 and CDR2: MNHEY, SVGAGI. The CDR3 length is 14 residues. The V segment lost 5 bases and the J segment 6 bases; nucleotides outside the gene matches: 7. CDR3 sequence (DNA): TGTGCCAGCAGTCGGGACAGGGGCTCCCTCGAGCAGTACTTC. It codes for CASSRDRGSLEQYF.

This sequence joins TRBV2 and TRBJ2-1, with 11 bases fitting TRBD2. The V and J ends lost 4 bases and 8 bases, in that order; junction bases with no gene match: 10. Germline-derived CDR1 and CDR2 are SNHLY and FYNNEI. The CDR3 runs to 16 residues. The CDR3 here is CASSVKLAGEKDEQFF. CDR3 nucleotide sequence: TGTGCCAGCAGTGTGAAACTAGCGGGAGAGAAGGATGAGCAGTTCTTC.

The chain couples TRBV4-1 to TRBJ1-2; no definite D call. Germline values: CDR1 MGHRA, CDR2 YSYEKL. The CDR3 extends over 13 amino acids. Trimming removed 0 bases from V and 13 bases from J, with 15 bases in between. The CDR3 DNA is TGCGCCAGCAGCCAAGATCCCCCCCGGGATTGCACCTTC. It is translated as CASSQDPPRDCTF.

This rearrangement joins TRBV11-1 to TRBJ2-1, with 11 nucleotides matching TRBD2. CDR3 length: 15 residues. V shed 5 bases, J shed 12 bases, and the junction held 12 bases outside the gene matches. Germline assignment: CDR1 SGHAT and CDR2 FQDESV (reference sequence). In nucleotides, the CDR3 is TGTGCCAGCAGCCCGACTAGCGGGGAAACCACGGGGCAGTTCTTC. It codes for CASSPTSGETTGQFF.

V usage is TRBV5-1 and J usage is TRBJ1-3, with D possibly matching TRBD1 (5 bases). This CDR3 is built from 13 residues. Germline V gene lookup returns CDR1 SGHRS and CDR2 YFSETQ. Deletions cut 0 bases from V and 4 bases from J, with 5 bases between. The CDR3 nucleotides read TGCGCCAGCAGCTTGGGACAGGGAAACACCATATATTTT. It is translated as CASSLGQGNTIYF. The whole variable domain, filled in from reference TRBV5-1 and TRBJ1-3, reads KAGVTQTPRYLIKTRGQQVTLSCSPISGHRSVSWYQQTPGQGLQFLFEYFSETQRNKGNFPGRFSGRQFSNSRSEMNVSTLELGDSALYLCASSLGQGNTIYFGEGSWLTVV.